The sequence of this T cell receptor beta chain was determined in a study of T cells in localized non-small cell lung cancer. The length of the CDR3 is 17 residues. The germline V gene encodes CDR1 SGHNT and CDR2 YENEEA. Unmatched junction bases numbered 11, after V lost 3 bases and J lost 1 base. This clone was observed a few times. Using immunoSEQ multiplex PCR, the repertoire was profiled, and TCRdb retains in-frame clones only, with some absent. Among approximately 800 clones listed, under 30% were seen once. The clonotype comes from a woman between 40 and 69 years old with stage III lung adenocarcinoma. This specimen was normal lung tissue next to the tumor, taken before any cancer treatment. The chain employs TRBV11-3 and TRBJ1-1; 7 bases line up with TRBD1. As DNA, the CDR3 is TGTGCCAGCAGCTTGGTAATGAGGGGGCGCCGGAACACTGAAGCTTTCTTT. Its translation: CASSLVMRGRRNTEAFF. Full variable domain (missing parts from reference TRBV11-3 and TRBJ1-1): EAGVVQSPRYKIIEKKQPVAFWCNPISGHNTLYWYLQNLGQGPELLIRYENEEAVDDSQLPKDRFSAERLKGVDSTLKIQPAELGDSAVYLCASSLVMRGRRNTEAFFGQGTRLTVV.